This T cell receptor (beta chain) emerged from a study of blood T cell repertoires in COVID-19. Study-level background: From the United States, Italy and Spain came samples of acute and convalescent COVID-19. Nucleic acid was either cDNA or gDNA, and it came from T cells, B-cell-depleted T cells, or PBMCs.

In the original processing: Reference gene primer amplification gave nucleated cell count estimates. TCRdb's copy holds only in-frame clones and misses some; the assay was immunoSEQ multiplex PCR. V, J and clone size are those of that table, while D and trimming were read from the DNA. The profile shows about 60,000 clones, roughly 84% of them singletons. The CDR3 is made up of 14 amino acids. From germline, CDR1 is MNHEY and CDR2 SVGAGI. Trimming took 6 bases from V and 5 from J; bases not matched to a gene: 9. Followed longitudinally, the Seattle patients had been enrolled during active infection. Specimen: peripheral blood. The chain employs TRBV6-5 and TRBJ2-7, with 8 positions matching TRBD1. The TCR comes from a man in his sixties with COVID-19, enrolled during active disease. CDR3 loop: CASRFQGAWDEQYF. The CDR3 DNA reads TGTGCCAGCAGGTTCCAGGGGGCATGGGACGAGCAGTACTTC.